This TCR beta chain derives from a study of blood T cell repertoires in COVID-19. Study details: Samples of COVID-19 (acute and convalescent) were obtained from the United States, Italy and Spain. T cells, B-cell-depleted T cells, or PBMCs provided the cDNA or gDNA that served as material.

The length of the CDR3 is 15 residues. The germline CDR1 and CDR2 sequences are KGHDR and SFDVKD. V lost 6 bases and J lost 5; bases outside the gene matches: 7. How the authors handled the data: How many nucleated cells were present was estimated from reference gene primer amplification. Sequenced by immunoSEQ multiplex PCR; TCRdb stores in-frame clones only, minus some. That table is the source of V, J and clone size, and D and trimming were worked out from the DNA. This table has about 200,000 clones, around 90% appearing once. The TCR sequence derives from a man aged 60 to 69 who had recovered from COVID-19. The sample comprised peripheral blood. J is TRBJ2-5 and V is TRBV24-1, with 11 positions matching TRBD1. CDR3 in amino acids: CATSPDRGLGETQYF. The CDR3 nucleotides are TGTGCCACCAGTCCGGACAGGGGGCTGGGGGAGACCCAGTACTTC.